This passage covers 13 T cell receptor beta chains from one sample sequenced in a study of OX40 agonist ivuxolimab in advanced cancers. The assay was immunoSEQ multiplex PCR, and TCRdb's table has in-frame clones only and misses some. The table lists about 50,000 clones, roughly nine tenths of them singletons. The specimen was CD4+ or CD8+ T cells sorted from blood, collected in a trial of the OX40 agonist ivuxolimab. All receptors come from an adult with an advanced solid tumor such as melanoma, head and neck, liver or kidney cancer.

The chain employs TRBV5-6 and TRBJ2-1; 7 bases are shared with TRBD1. The CDR3 sequence is 16 residues long. Germline loops: CDR1 SGHDT, CDR2 YYEEEE. V dropped 3 bases and J dropped 2; count of bases not matched to a gene: 8. CDR3 sequence: CASSSTGQWTYNEQFF. CDR3 DNA sequence: TGTGCCAGCAGCTCTACGGGACAGTGGACCTACAATGAGCAGTTCTTC.

This clone was seen once. J is TRBJ1-4 and V is TRBV5-1; 7 positions agree with TRBD1. With 4 bases clipped from V and 7 bases from J, the junction kept 10 bases outside the gene matches. This CDR3 comprises 15 residues. Germline assignment: CDR1 SGHRS and CDR2 YFSETQ. The CDR3 coding sequence is TGCGCCAGCAGCCGGGACAGTGGAGGTAGTGAAAAACTGTTTTTT. Translated: CASSRDSGGSEKLFF.

The CDR3, as DNA: TGTGCCAGCAGTTTTAGTCCTGGCACCGGGGAGCTGTTTTTT. Translated: CASSFSPGTGELFF. This sequence joins TRBV27 and TRBJ2-2, with D unclear. Germline V gene sequence: CDR1 MNHEY, CDR2 SMNVEV (reference sequence). This CDR3 region has 14 residues. Between the trimmed V and J ends, which lost 3 bases and 4 bases, there was a span of 9 bases.

This clone was picked up a small number of times. The chain links TRBV2 to TRBJ1-5; 8 positions agree with TRBD1. The germline CDR1 and CDR2 sequences are SNHLY and FYNNEI. Trimming at V came to 2 bases and at J to 4 bases, leaving 4 bases not matched to a gene. The CDR3 covers 15 residues. CDR3 DNA sequence: TGTGCCAGCAGTGAAAGTACAGGGGGAAATCAGCCCCAGCATTTT. The encoded protein is CASSESTGGNQPQHF.

The V gene is TRBV28, the J gene TRBJ2-5, with 7 bases that match TRBD1. The length of the CDR3 is 13 residues. J was trimmed by 3 bases and V by 5 bases; bases with no gene match: 3. Germline V gene lookup returns CDR1 MDHEN and CDR2 SYDVKM. The DNA of the CDR3 is TGTGCCAGCAGTCGGACAGGAAAAGAGACCCAGTACTTC. It specifies CASSRTGKETQYF.

The rearrangement links TRBV6-1 to TRBJ1-4; unclear D gene. The CDR3 consists of 15 residues. With 3 bases removed from V and 6 bases from J, the gap between germline ends came to 14 bases. Germline V gene data show CDR1 as MNHNS and CDR2 as SASEGT. CDR3 bases: TGTGCCAGCAGTGACGGCGGGGATGTTGATGAAAAACTGTTTTTT. Translating gives CASSDGGDVDEKLFF.

The chain links TRBV6-5 to TRBJ2-1; tentative D call: TRBD2 (6 bases). Germline V gene sequence: CDR1 MNHEY, CDR2 SVGAGI. Trimming removed 2 bases from V and 3 bases from J, with 14 bases in between. CDR3 length equals 16 residues. The CDR3 DNA follows: TGTGCCAGCAGTTACGGGTACGGGGGAAACTACAATGAGCAGTTCTTC. It codes for CASSYGYGGNYNEQFF.

The chain carries TRBV7-6 and TRBJ2-7, with 9 bases that match TRBD1. V lost 6 bases to trimming and J lost 3 bases; unmatched junction nucleotides: 9. This CDR3 contains 15 residues. Germline CDR1 is SGHVS and CDR2 is FNYEAQ. CDR3 sequence (DNA): TGTGCCAGCAGTCCAACGGGACAGGGAAACTACGAGCAGTACTTC. Translated: CASSPTGQGNYEQYF.

The chain joins TRBV7-7 to TRBJ2-7; TRBD2 aligns across 8 bases. This CDR3 has 13 residues. In germline, CDR1 is SSHAT, CDR2 FNYEAQ (reference sequence). V was pared by 5 bases and J by 3 bases, with 3 bases of the junction left unmatched. The CDR3 here is CASSEGLGYEQYF. DNA of the CDR3: TGTGCCAGCAGCGAGGGACTAGGCTACGAGCAGTACTTC.

The CDR3 loop is CASGDLNQPQHF. As DNA, the CDR3 is TGTGCCAGCGGGGATCTAAATCAGCCCCAGCATTTT. J is TRBJ1-5 and V is TRBV27; unclear D gene. The CDR3 is 12 amino acids. Per the germline V gene, CDR1 is MNHEY and CDR2 is SMNVEV (reference sequence). The V end was cut by 8 bases, the J end by 4 bases, with 9 bases between.

The rearrangement joins TRBV29-1 to TRBJ2-7, with D maybe TRBD2 (6 bases). V lost 6 bases and J 2 bases, leaving 14 bases between the germline ends. Germline lookup yields CDR1 SQVTM and CDR2 ANQGSEA. This CDR3 is 13 amino acids long. The CDR3 region is CSVTHPGAYEQYF. The DNA of the CDR3 is TGCAGCGTAACCCACCCGGGGGCCTACGAGCAGTACTTC.

The CDR3 here is CASSLIGDEKLFF. DNA of the CDR3: TGTGCCAGCAGTTTAATAGGGGATGAAAAACTGTTTTTT. The chain recombines TRBV27 with TRBJ1-4; a weak D match, TRBD1 (5 bases). This CDR3 region has 13 residues. The V gene lost 2 bases and the J gene lost 6 bases, with 7 bases spanning the gap. Germline values: CDR1 MNHEY, CDR2 SMNVEV (reference sequence).

The chain links TRBV30 to TRBJ2-1; D is perhaps TRBD1 (5 bases). The CDR3 extends over 15 amino acids. Per germline, CDR1 GTSNPN and CDR2 SVGIG (reference sequence). The V end lost 5 bases, the J end lost 0 bases, and 14 bases lay between the germline ends. CDR3 coding DNA: TGTGCCTGGGGGGCCTCTCCGAACTCCTACAATGAGCAGTTCTTC. It is translated as CAWGASPNSYNEQFF.